These T cell receptor beta chains were read from a single sample in a study of cytomegalovirus exposure and HLA in healthy donors. Sequencing was performed with immunoSEQ multiplex PCR; in TCRdb, only in-frame clones are kept and a portion is missing. The repertoire includes about 150,000 clones, over 70% of them detected once, and approximately 6.9% sits in the top ten. Sequenced: PBMCs. These receptors came from a woman between 40 and 55 years old in good health and CMV-seropositive. Each CDR3 is given with its conserved first and last residue. A D gene is named only where the DNA matches it firmly. Size is omitted from some rows. Given values are once, few, many or a class for expanded clones.

j_call v_call clone_size d_call cdr3_nt cdr3_aa
TRBJ1-5 TRBV6-5 . . TGTGCCAGCAGTGAGTATAGCAATCAGCCCCAGCATTTT CASSEYSNQPQHF
TRBJ2-3 TRBV6-1 . . TGTGCCAGCAGCTTAGGGGGGGGCACAGATACGCAGTATTTT CASSLGGGTDTQYF
TRBJ1-5 TRBV12-5 . . TGTGCTAGTGGTTCGTCGGACAGACCAAATCAGCCCCAGCATTTT CASGSSDRPNQPQHF
TRBJ1-2 TRBV5-5 . TRBD1 TGTGCCAGCAGCTTAAGCCAGGGGGCGCACTATGGCTACACCTTC CASSLSQGAHYGYTF
TRBJ1-3 TRBV19 . . TGTGCCAGCAGCGAGGTCCTAGGGGTCCGAAACACCATATATTTT CASSEVLGVRNTIYF
TRBJ2-7 TRBV9 . TRBD2 TGTGCCAGCAGCGTACAGGCGGGGGGTCTCTCCTACGAGCAGTACTTC CASSVQAGGLSYEQYF
TRBJ1-2 TRBV7-9 few TRBD1 TGTTCCAGCAGCTTAGCGTTGAACGAGGGGGCCAATGGCTACACCTTC CSSSLALNEGANGYTF
TRBJ1-3 TRBV6-5 . . TGTGCCAGCAGGCCCGGGGTAGGAAACACCATATATTTT CASRPGVGNTIYF
TRBJ1-4 TRBV2 few . TGTGCCAGCAGTGAAAGGGGTGAAAAACTGTTTTTT CASSERGEKLFF
TRBJ1-6 TRBV28 . . TGTGCCAGCAGTTTAGGAGGGATTTGGTCACCCCTCCACTTT CASSLGGIWSPLHF
TRBJ1-1 TRBV5-1 . . TGCGCCAGCAGCCCCCGACAAGAGAACACTGAAGCTTTCTTT CASSPRQENTEAFF
TRBJ2-7 TRBV5-1 . . TGCGCCAGCAGCTTTATAGAGAAATACGAGCAGTACTTC CASSFIEKYEQYF
TRBJ1-3 TRBV18 few . TGTGCCAGCTCACCACAGGGGAACTCTGGAAACACCATATATTTT CASSPQGNSGNTIYF
TRBJ2-1 TRBV15 once TRBD2 TGTGCCACCAGCAGAGATAGCGGGGTCTCCTACAATGAGCAGTTCTTC CATSRDSGVSYNEQFF
TRBJ1-2 TRBV14 few . TGTGCCAGCAGCCAAAACGGAGCCTATGGCTACACCTTC CASSQNGAYGYTF
TRBJ1-4 TRBV28 few TRBD1 TGTGCCACCACTCTAGACAGGGCAACTAATGAAAAACTGTTTTTT CATTLDRATNEKLFF
TRBJ2-7 TRBV27 . TRBD2 TGTGCCAGCAGGACCCCGGGGGGGAGCTCCTACGAGCAGTACTTC CASRTPGGSSYEQYF
TRBJ2-7 TRBV19 . . TGTGCCAGTAGTCGGGGGATACCCTACGAGCAGTACTTC CASSRGIPYEQYF
TRBJ1-3 TRBV18 . . TGTGCCAGCTCACAGAGCAGGGGCCTAGGCTCTGGAAACACCATATATTTT CASSQSRGLGSGNTIYF
TRBJ2-7 TRBV14 . TRBD1 TGTGCCAGCAGCCAAGGACAGGGTCAGGTCCACGAGCAGTACTTC CASSQGQGQVHEQYF
TRBJ1-4 TRBV6-1 . . TGTGCCAGCAGGAAGGACAGTACCAATGAAAAACTGTTTTTT CASRKDSTNEKLFF
TRBJ1-2 TRBV7-2 . . TGTGCCAGCAGCTCACGAACCGGCCCGGGGGGCTACACCTTC CASSSRTGPGGYTF
TRBJ1-5 TRBV19 . TRBD1 TGTGCCAGTAGACCCGGGACAGGGACCAATCAGCCCCAGCATTTT CASRPGTGTNQPQHF
TRBJ2-5 TRBV7-9 . . TGTGCCAGCAGCCCCTCGGGGGACCAAGAGACCCAGTACTTC CASSPSGDQETQYF
TRBJ2-3 TRBV6-1 . . TGTGCCAGCGGTGACAGGCCCCCTAGCACAGATACGCAGTATTTT CASGDRPPSTDTQYF
TRBJ2-1 TRBV10-3 . . TGTGCCATCAGTGATTCTCTAGCGTTATCCTACAATGAGCAGTTCTTC CAISDSLALSYNEQFF
TRBJ2-2 TRBV9 few . TGTGCCAGCAGCCCAGGGGGGAACACCCGGGAGCTGTTTTTT CASSPGGNTRELFF
TRBJ2-5 TRBV30 . . TGTGCCTGGAGTATTTCGGAAGAGACCCAGTACTTC CAWSISEETQYF
TRBJ2-2 TRBV7-9 . . TGTGCCAACCCGTCCAGGTTGAACACCGGGGAGCTGTTTTTT CANPSRLNTGELFF
TRBJ1-4 TRBV4-1 few TRBD1 TGCGCCAGCAGCCAATCGCCAGGACAGGGATACGAAAAACTGTTTTTT CASSQSPGQGYEKLFF
TRBJ2-5 TRBV11-2 few TRBD2 TGTGCCAGCAGCTTATCTAGCGGGGGGCTCGGGACCCAGTACTTC CASSLSSGGLGTQYF
TRBJ2-3 TRBV10-1 . . TGCGCCAGCAGCTCGGGTAGCACAGATACGCAGTATTTT CASSSGSTDTQYF
TRBJ1-2 TRBV27 . TRBD1 TGTGCCAGCAGTCTACAAGGAGGGGGCGAGGGCTACACCTTC CASSLQGGGEGYTF
TRBJ2-2 TRBV13 . TRBD2 TGTGCCAGCAGCAGAACTAGCGGTGGCACCGGGGAGCTGTTTTTT CASSRTSGGTGELFF
TRBJ2-7 TRBV29-1 . . TGCAGCGTGAGGCCCGACAGAAGCTACGAGCAGTACTTC CSVRPDRSYEQYF
TRBJ2-4 TRBV9 . . TGTGCCAGCGGAACAGGAGCCAAAAACATTCAGTACTTC CASGTGAKNIQYF
TRBJ1-1 TRBV6-5 . . TGTGCCAGCAGTTATCAGGGCTTGAACACTGAAGCTTTCTTT CASSYQGLNTEAFF
TRBJ1-2 TRBV6-1 . TRBD1 TGTGCCAGCAGTGAATTAGGGGACAGGGGCAGACCTAACTATGGCTACACCTTC CASSELGDRGRPNYGYTF
TRBJ2-5 TRBV7-9 . TRBD2 TGTGCCAGCAGCTTACTTGCTAGCGGGGGGATGGAGACCCAGTACTTC CASSLLASGGMETQYF
TRBJ1-1 TRBV4-1 few TRBD1 TGCGCCAGCAGCCCTGGACAGGTAGACACTGAAGCTTTCTTT CASSPGQVDTEAFF
TRBJ1-3 TRBV7-9 . TRBD1 TGTGCCAGCAGCGCCGACGGACAGGGGGTAGACACCATATATTTT CASSADGQGVDTIYF